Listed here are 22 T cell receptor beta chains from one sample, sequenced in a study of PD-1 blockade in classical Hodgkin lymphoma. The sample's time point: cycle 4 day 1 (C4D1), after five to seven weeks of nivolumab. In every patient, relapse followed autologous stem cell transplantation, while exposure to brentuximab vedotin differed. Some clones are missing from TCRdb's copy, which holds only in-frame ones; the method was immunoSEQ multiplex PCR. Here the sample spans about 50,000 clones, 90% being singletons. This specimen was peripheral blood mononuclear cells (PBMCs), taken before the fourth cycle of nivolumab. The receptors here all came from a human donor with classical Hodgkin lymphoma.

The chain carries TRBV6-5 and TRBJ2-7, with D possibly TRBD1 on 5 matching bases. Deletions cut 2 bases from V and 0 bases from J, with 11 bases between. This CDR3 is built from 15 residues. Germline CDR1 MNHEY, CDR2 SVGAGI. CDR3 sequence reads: CASSYGATRSYEQYF. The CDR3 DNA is TGTGCCAGCAGTTACGGGGCTACCCGCTCCTACGAGCAGTACTTC.

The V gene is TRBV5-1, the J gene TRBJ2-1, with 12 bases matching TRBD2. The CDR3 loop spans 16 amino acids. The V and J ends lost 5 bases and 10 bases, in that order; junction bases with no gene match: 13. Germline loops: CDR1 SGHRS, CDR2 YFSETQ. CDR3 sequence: CASSKKGTSGPIEQFF. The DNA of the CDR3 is TGCGCCAGCAGTAAAAAAGGGACTAGCGGGCCCATCGAGCAGTTCTTC.

In DNA form, the CDR3 reads TGTGCCAGCAGTGAAGCGGCTGGCAGGGGAAAAAGCGGGAGGGCCGGTGAATTCTACAATGAGCAGTTCTTC. Amino acid sequence: CASSEAAGRGKSGRAGEFYNEQFF. This rearrangement joins TRBV2 to TRBJ2-1; 10 bases fit TRBD2. Germline-derived CDR1 and CDR2 are SNHLY and FYNNEI. The length of the CDR3 is 24 residues. Trimming took 0 bases from V and 3 from J; bases not matched to a gene: 26.

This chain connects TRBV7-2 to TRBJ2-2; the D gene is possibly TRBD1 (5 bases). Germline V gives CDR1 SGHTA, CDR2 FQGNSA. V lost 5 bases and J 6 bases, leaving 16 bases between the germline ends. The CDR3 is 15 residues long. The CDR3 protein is CASSRRVGAAGELFF. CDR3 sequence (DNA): TGTGCCAGCAGCAGAAGGGTTGGGGCGGCCGGGGAGCTGTTTTTT.

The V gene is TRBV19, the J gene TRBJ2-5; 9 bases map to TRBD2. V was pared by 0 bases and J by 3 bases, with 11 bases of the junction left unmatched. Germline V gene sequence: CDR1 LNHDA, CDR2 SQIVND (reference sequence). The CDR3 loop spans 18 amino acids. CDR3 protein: CASSIDLAGGALKETQYF. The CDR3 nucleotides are TGTGCCAGTAGTATAGATCTTGCGGGAGGGGCCCTTAAAGAGACCCAGTACTTC.

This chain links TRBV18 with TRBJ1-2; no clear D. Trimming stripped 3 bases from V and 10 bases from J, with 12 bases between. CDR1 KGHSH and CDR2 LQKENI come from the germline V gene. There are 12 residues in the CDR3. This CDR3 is CASSPQAQIYTF. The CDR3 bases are TGTGCCAGCTCACCTCAGGCGCAGATCTACACCTTC.

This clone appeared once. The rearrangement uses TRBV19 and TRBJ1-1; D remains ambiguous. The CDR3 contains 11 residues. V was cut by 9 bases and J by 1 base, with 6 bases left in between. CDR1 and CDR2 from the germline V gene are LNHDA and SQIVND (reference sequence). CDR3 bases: TGTGCCAGCTGCTGGAACACTGAAGCTTTCTTT. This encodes CASCWNTEAFF.

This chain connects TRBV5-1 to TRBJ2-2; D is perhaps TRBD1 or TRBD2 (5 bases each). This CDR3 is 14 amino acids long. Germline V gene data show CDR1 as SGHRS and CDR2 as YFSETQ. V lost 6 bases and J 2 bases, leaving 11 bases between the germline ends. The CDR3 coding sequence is TGCGCCAGCACGGGGCCGTTAAACACCGGGGAGCTGTTTTTT. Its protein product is CASTGPLNTGELFF.

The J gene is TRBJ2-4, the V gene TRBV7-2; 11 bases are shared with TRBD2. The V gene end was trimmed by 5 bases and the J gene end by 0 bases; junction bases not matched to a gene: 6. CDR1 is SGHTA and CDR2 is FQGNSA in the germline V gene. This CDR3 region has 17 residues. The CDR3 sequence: CASSGGLAVLAKNIQYF. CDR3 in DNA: TGTGCCAGCAGCGGGGGACTAGCGGTGCTAGCCAAAAACATTCAGTACTTC.

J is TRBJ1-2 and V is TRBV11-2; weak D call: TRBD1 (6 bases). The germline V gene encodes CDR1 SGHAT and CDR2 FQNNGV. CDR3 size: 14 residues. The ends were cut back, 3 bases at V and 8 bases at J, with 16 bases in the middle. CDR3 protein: CASSFMAGAKGYTF. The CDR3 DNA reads TGTGCCAGCAGCTTTATGGCGGGGGCAAAAGGCTACACCTTC.

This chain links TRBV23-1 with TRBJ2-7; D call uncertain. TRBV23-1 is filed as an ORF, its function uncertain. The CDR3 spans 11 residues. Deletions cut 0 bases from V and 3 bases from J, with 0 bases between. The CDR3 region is CASSQSYEQYF. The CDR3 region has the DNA TGCGCCAGCAGTCAATCCTACGAGCAGTACTTC.

The CDR3 protein is CSVFRDTSTDTQYF. In DNA form, the CDR3 reads TGCAGCGTTTTCAGGGACACCAGCACAGATACGCAGTATTTT. This chain connects TRBV29-1 to TRBJ2-3; maybe TRBD1 (6 bases). The CDR3 extends over 14 amino acids. Trimming removed 5 bases at V and 0 bases at J, with 12 bases between. Germline V CDR1 and CDR2: SQVTM, ANQGSEA.

CDR3 amino acids: CASGPGQPGSYEQYF. Written as DNA, the CDR3 is TGTGCTAGTGGTCCGGGACAGCCGGGCTCCTACGAGCAGTACTTC. The chain is built from TRBV12-5 and TRBJ2-7, with TRBD1 identical over 7 bases. Germline V gene data show CDR1 as LGHNT and CDR2 as FRNRAP. The CDR3 has 15 residues. The ends lost 5 bases at V and 0 bases at J; junction bases unmatched: 7.

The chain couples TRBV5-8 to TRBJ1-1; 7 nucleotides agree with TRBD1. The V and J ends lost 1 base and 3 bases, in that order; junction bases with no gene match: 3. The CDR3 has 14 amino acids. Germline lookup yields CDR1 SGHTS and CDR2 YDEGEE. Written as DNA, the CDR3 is TGTGCCAGCAGCTTGTTGGGACAGTACACTGAAGCTTTCTTT. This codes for CASSLLGQYTEAFF. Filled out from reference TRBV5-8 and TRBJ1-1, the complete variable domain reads EAGVTQSPTHLIKTRGQQATLRCSPISGHTSVYWYQQALGLGLQFLLWYDEGEERNRGNFPPRFSGRQFPNYSSELNVNALELEDSALYLCASSLLGQYTEAFFGQGTRLTVV.

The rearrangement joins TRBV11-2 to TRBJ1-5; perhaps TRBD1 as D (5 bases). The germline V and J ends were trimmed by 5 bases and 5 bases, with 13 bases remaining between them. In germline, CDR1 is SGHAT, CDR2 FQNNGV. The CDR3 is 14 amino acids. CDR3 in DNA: TGTGCCAGCAGCCGGGACTTCGGCCATCAGCCCCAGCATTTT. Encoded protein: CASSRDFGHQPQHF.

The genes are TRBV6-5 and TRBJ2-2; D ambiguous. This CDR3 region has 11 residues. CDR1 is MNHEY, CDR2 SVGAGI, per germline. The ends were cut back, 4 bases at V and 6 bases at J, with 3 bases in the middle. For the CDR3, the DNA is TGTGCCAGCAGTTTCCCCGGGGAGCTGTTTTTT. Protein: CASSFPGELFF.

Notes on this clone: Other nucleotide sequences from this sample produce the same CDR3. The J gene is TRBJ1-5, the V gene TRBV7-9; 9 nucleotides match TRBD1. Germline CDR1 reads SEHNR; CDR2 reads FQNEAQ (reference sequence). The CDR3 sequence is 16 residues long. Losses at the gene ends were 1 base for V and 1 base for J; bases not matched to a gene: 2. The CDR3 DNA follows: TGTGCCAGCAGCTTAGGGACAGGGGTCAGCAATCAGCCCCAGCATTTT. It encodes CASSLGTGVSNQPQHF.

In DNA, the CDR3 is TGTGCCAGCAGCTTCTCACTAGCGGGAGAGGGTGAGCAGTTCTTC. Protein: CASSFSLAGEGEQFF. The chain recombines TRBV7-9 with TRBJ2-1; 11 bases line up with TRBD2. CDR1 SEHNR and CDR2 FQNEAQ come from the germline V gene (reference sequence). The CDR3 loop spans 15 amino acids. V trimming: 3 bases; J trimming: 9 bases; junction bases outside the gene matches: 7.

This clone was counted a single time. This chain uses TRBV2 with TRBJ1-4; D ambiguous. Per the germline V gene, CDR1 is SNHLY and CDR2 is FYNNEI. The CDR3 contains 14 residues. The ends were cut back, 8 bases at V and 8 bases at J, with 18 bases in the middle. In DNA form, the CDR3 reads TGTGCCAGCTGTTTTTTTTTGGCAAGGGAAAAACTGTTTTTT. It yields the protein CASCFFLAREKLFF.

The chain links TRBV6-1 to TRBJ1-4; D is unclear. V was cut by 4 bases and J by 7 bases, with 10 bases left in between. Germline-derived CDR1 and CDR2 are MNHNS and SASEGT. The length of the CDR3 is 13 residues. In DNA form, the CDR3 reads TGTGCCAGCAGTGCGGACGTCTTTGAAAAACTGTTTTTT. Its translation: CASSADVFEKLFF.

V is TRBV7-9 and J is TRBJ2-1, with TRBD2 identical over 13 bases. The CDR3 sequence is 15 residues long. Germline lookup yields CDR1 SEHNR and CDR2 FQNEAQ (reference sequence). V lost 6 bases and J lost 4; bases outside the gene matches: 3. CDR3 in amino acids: CASRGLAGLYNEQFF. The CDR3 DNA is TGTGCCAGCAGGGGACTAGCGGGACTGTACAATGAGCAGTTCTTC. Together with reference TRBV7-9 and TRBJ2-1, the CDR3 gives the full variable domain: DTGVSQNPRHKITKRGQNVTFRCDPISEHNRLYWYRQTLGQGPEFLTYFQNEAQLEKSRLLSDRFSAERPKGSFSTLEIQRTEQGDSAMYLCASRGLAGLYNEQFFGPGTRLTVL.

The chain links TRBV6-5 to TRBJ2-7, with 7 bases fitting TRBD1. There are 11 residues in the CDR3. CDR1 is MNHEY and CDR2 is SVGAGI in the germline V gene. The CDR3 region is CATGQLYEQYF. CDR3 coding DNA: TGTGCAACGGGACAGTTGTACGAGCAGTACTTC.